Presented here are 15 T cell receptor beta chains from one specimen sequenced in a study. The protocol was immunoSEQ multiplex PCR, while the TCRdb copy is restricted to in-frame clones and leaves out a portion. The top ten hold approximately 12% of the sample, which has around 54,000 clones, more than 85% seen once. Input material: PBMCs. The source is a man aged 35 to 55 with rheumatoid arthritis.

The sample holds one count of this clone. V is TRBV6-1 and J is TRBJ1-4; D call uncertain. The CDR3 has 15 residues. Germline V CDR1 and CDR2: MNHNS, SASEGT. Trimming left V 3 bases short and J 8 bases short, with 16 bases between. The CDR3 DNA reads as TGTGCCAGCAGTGACCCCTGGGGAAGTGGGGAAAAACTGTTTTTT. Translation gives CASSDPWGSGEKLFF.

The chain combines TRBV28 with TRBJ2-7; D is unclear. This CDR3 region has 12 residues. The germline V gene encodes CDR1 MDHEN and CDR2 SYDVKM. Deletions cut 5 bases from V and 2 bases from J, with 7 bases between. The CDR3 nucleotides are TGTGCCAGCAGTCGAGACCCCTACGAGCAGTACTTC. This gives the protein CASSRDPYEQYF.

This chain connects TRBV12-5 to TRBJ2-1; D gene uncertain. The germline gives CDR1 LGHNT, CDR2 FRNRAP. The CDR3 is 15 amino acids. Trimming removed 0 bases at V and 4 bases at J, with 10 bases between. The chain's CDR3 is CASGLVVSGYNEQFF. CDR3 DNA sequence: TGTGCTAGTGGTTTGGTAGTCTCAGGTTACAATGAGCAGTTCTTC.

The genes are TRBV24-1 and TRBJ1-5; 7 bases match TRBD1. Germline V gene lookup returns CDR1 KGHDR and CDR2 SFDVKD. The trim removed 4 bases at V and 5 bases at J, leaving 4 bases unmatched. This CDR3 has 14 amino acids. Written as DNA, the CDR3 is TGTGCCACCAGTGACAGTGGACAGGATCAGCCCCAGCATTTT. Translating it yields CATSDSGQDQPQHF.

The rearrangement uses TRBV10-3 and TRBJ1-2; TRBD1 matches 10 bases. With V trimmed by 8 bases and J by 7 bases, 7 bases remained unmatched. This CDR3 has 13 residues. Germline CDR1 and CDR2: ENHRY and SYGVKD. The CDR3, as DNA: TGTGCCATCGAGGGACAGGGGAGTGGTGGCTACACCTTC. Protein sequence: CAIEGQGSGGYTF.

Written as DNA, the CDR3 is TGTGCCAGCAGCTTCGCCTCTTCCCGGGAGCTGTTTTTT. This gives the protein CASSFASSRELFF. This rearrangement joins TRBV5-6 to TRBJ2-2; D is ambiguous. The V gene lost 2 bases and the J gene lost 9 bases, with 11 bases spanning the gap. Germline loops: CDR1 SGHDT, CDR2 YYEEEE. The CDR3 is 13 residues long.

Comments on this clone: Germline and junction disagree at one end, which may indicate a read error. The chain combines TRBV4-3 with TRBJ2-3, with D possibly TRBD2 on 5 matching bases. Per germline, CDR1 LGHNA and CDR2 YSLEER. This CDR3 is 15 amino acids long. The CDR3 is CASSKEEAVLGTQYF. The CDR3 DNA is TGCGCCAGCAGCAAAGAGGAGGCGGTTCTTGGTACGCAGTATTTT.

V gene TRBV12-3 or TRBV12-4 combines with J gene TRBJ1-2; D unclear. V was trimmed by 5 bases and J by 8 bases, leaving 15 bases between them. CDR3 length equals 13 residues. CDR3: CASSLKASWGYTF. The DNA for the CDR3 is TGTGCCAGCAGTCTAAAAGCAAGTTGGGGCTACACCTTC.

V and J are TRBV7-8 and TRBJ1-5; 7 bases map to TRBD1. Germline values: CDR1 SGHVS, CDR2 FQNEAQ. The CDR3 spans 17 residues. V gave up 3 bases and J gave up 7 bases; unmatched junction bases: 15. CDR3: CASSFEGAGRFRQPQHF. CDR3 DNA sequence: TGTGCCAGCAGCTTTGAGGGGGCAGGGCGGTTTAGGCAGCCCCAGCATTTT.

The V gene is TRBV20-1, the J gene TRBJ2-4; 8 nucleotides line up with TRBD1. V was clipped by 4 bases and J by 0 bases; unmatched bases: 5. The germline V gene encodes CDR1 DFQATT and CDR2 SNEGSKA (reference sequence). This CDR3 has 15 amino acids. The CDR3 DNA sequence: TGCAGTGCTACTGACAGGGGACTAGCCAAAAACATTCAGTACTTC. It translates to CSATDRGLAKNIQYF.

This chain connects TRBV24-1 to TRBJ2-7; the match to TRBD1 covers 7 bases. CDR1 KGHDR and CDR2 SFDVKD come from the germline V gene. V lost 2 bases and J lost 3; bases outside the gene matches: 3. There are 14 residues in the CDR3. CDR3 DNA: TGTGCCACCAGTGATTCCGGGACAGACTACGAGCAGTACTTC. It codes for CATSDSGTDYEQYF.

CDR3 nucleotides: TGTGCCAGCAGCTCCCCGGGGGGGGATGAAGCTTTCTTT. This codes for CASSSPGGDEAFF. The V call is TRBV13, the J call TRBJ1-1; TRBD1 might be the D (5 bases). The CDR3 is made up of 13 amino acids. Germline V gene lookup returns CDR1 PRHDT and CDR2 FYEKMQ (reference sequence). V was pared by 4 bases and J by 7 bases, with 13 bases between.

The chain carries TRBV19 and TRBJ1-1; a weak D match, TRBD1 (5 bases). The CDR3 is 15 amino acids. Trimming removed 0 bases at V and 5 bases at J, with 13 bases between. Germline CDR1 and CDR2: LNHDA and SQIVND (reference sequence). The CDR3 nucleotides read TGTGCCAGTAGTATAGATCAGGGAGAAGAAACTGAAGCTTTCTTT. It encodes CASSIDQGEETEAFF.

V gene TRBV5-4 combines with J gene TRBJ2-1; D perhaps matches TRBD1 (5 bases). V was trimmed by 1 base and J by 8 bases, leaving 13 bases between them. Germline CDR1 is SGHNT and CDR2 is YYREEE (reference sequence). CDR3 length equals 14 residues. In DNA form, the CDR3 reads TGTGCCAGCAGCTTGAGGACACCAAGCGATGAGCAGTTCTTC. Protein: CASSLRTPSDEQFF.

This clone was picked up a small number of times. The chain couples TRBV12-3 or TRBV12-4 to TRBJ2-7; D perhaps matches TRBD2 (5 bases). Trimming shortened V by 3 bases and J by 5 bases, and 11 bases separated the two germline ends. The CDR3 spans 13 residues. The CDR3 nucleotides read TGTGCCAGCAGTTTTCCGGGGATTCACGAGCAGTACTTC. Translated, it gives CASSFPGIHEQYF.